Described below is a single T cell receptor beta chain sequence and its context. Sequencing used immunoSEQ multiplex PCR; TCRdb keeps in-frame clones, though not all of them. Seen here are about 74,000 clones, approximately 91% observed once, and the top ten hold 1.4%. V trimming: 0 bases; J trimming: 4 bases; junction bases outside the gene matches: 7. The germline V gene encodes CDR1 SGHRS and CDR2 YFSETQ. The CDR3 has 16 amino acids. This entry comes from a study of T cell changes during pregnancy in multiple sclerosis. This sequence joins TRBV5-1 and TRBJ1-3, with TRBD1 identical over 7 bases. This TCR was recovered from a female donor with multiple sclerosis, enrolled in a pregnancy study. The material was peripheral blood, obtained in the third trimester of pregnancy. The CDR3 spells CASSLDGQDKGNTIYF. CDR3 in DNA: TGCGCCAGCAGCTTGGACGGACAGGACAAGGGAAACACCATATATTTT.